A selection of T cell receptor beta chains follows, all from one sample in a study of early T cells in non-severe SARS-CoV-2 infection. TCRdb called the 5' RACE reads again in MiXCR, with one record for every CDR3 protein. The table records about 60,000 distinct CDR3 sequences, about 13% of them present only once. Sequencing used whole blood. The receptors derive from an adult who was a healthcare worker with PCR-confirmed SARS-CoV-2 infection or an uninfected control (not recorded which). CDR3s include the opening cysteine and the closing phenylalanine or tryptophan. D genes are given only for firm matches. Not all rows give a size; the values are once, few, many and, for expanded clones, a class.

v_call	d_call	clone_size	cdr3_length	j_call	cdr3_aa	cdr3_nt
TRBV4-3	.	many	14	TRBJ1-2	CASSQEKTVYGYTF	TGCGCCAGCAGCCAAGAAAAAACGGTCTATGGCTACACCTTC
TRBV29-1	TRBD1	many	14	TRBJ2-2	CSVELRGPSGELFF	TGCAGCGTTGAACTCAGGGGGCCATCGGGGGAGCTGTTTTTT
TRBV12-3/TRBV12-4	TRBD1	.	13	TRBJ1-1	CASSLIDTGGAFF	TGTGCCAGCAGTTTGATCGATACAGGGGGAGCTTTCTTT
TRBV19	.	.	14	TRBJ1-5	CASSLTVSNQPQHF	TGTGCCAGTAGCCTGACAGTAAGCAATCAGCCCCAGCATTTT
TRBV10-3	.	.	14	TRBJ2-1	CATKGERESNEQFF	TGTGCCACGAAGGGGGAGCGGGAATCCAATGAGCAGTTCTTC
TRBV6-5	.	few	14	TRBJ1-5	CASRGGSGNQPQHF	TGTGCCAGCAGAGGAGGGTCGGGCAATCAGCCCCAGCATTTT
TRBV28	.	.	16	TRBJ1-2	CAGSADVGVRLQGYTF	TGTGCCGGATCCGCTGACGTAGGAGTCAGGCTCCAAGGCTACACCTTC
TRBV30	.	many	13	TRBJ2-3	CAWRVAAADTQYF	TGTGCCTGGAGGGTAGCGGCCGCAGATACGCAGTATTTT
TRBV5-1	.	few	17	TRBJ2-7	CASSLEGGGLSSYEQYF	TGCGCCAGCAGCTTGGAAGGTGGCGGTTTAAGCTCCTACGAGCAGTACTTC
TRBV4-1	.	few	17	TRBJ2-1	CASSQGSSASLYNEQFF	TGCGCCAGCAGCCAAGGTAGCTCTGCCAGCCTGTACAATGAGCAGTTCTTC
TRBV28	TRBD2	many	15	TRBJ2-1	CASSQTSGRANEQFF	TGTGCCAGCAGCCAAACTAGCGGGAGGGCGAATGAGCAGTTCTTC
TRBV29-1	.	few	14	TRBJ1-2	CSEGQLRPNYGYTF	TGCAGCGAGGGCCAACTGAGACCGAACTATGGCTACACCTTC
TRBV30	.	.	12	TRBJ1-2	CAWSPQGGGYTF	TGTGCCTGGAGTCCCCAGGGAGGTGGCTACACCTTC
TRBV6-1	.	few	14	TRBJ1-2	CASSEAGGLYGYTF	TGTGCCAGCAGTGAAGCGGGAGGGCTCTATGGCTACACCTTC
TRBV7-3	.	many	15	TRBJ1-1	CASSLGGPMNTEAFF	TGTGCCAGCAGCCTCGGGGGCCCCATGAACACTGAAGCTTTCTTT
TRBV27	TRBD1	.	15	TRBJ1-1	CASSPRTGGGAEAFF	TGTGCCAGCAGTCCCCGGACAGGGGGGGGAGCTGAAGCTTTCTTT
TRBV28	TRBD1	many	14	TRBJ1-2	CASSATGVARGYTF	TGTGCCAGCAGTGCGACAGGGGTCGCGCGGGGCTACACCTTC
TRBV9	.	.	15	TRBJ2-7	CASSVALGGSYEQYF	TGTGCCAGCAGCGTAGCTTTGGGCGGTTCCTACGAGCAGTACTTC
TRBV6-5	.	few	11	TRBJ2-1	CASKGVNEQFF	TGTGCCAGCAAGGGGGTCAATGAGCAGTTCTTC
TRBV20-1	TRBD2	.	14	TRBJ2-5	CSARELAGDETQYF	TGCAGTGCTAGAGAGCTAGCGGGAGATGAGACCCAGTACTTC
TRBV6-1	.	.	13	TRBJ1-5	CASSAEANQPQHF	TGTGCCAGCAGTGCCGAGGCTAATCAGCCCCAGCATTTT
TRBV9	.	many	15	TRBJ2-7	CASSVDGSGAYEQYF	TGTGCCAGCAGCGTAGATGGGTCGGGGGCCTACGAGCAGTACTTC
TRBV12-3/TRBV12-4	.	.	15	TRBJ2-3	CASSLVGGNTDTQYF	TGTGCCAGCAGTCTGGTTGGGGGGAACACAGATACGCAGTATTTT
TRBV5-1	TRBD2	.	16	TRBJ2-5	CASSRGLAGYQETQYF	TGCGCCAGCAGCCGGGGACTAGCGGGGTACCAAGAGACCCAGTACTTC
TRBV5-8	TRBD2	few	16	TRBJ2-1	CASSLEAGGPPNEQFF	TGTGCCAGCAGCTTGGAAGCGGGAGGGCCCCCAAATGAGCAGTTCTTC
TRBV6-5	TRBD1	few	17	TRBJ1-3	CASSYRPTGSSGNTIYF	TGTGCCAGCAGTTACCGACCGACAGGGAGCTCTGGAAACACCATATATTTT
TRBV7-3	TRBD2	few	15	TRBJ2-3	CASSLTSGSLDTQYF	TGTGCCAGCAGCTTAACTAGCGGGAGTCTAGATACGCAGTATTTT
TRBV20-1	.	.	12	TRBJ2-5	CSARHGQETQYF	TGCAGTGCTAGGCACGGCCAAGAGACCCAGTACTTC
TRBV7-6	.	.	15	TRBJ2-1	CASSLVAGTENEQFF	TGTGCCAGCAGCTTAGTTGCCGGGACGGAAAATGAGCAGTTCTTC
TRBV9	.	many	15	TRBJ2-5	CASSVGPWGKETQYF	TGTGCCAGCAGCGTAGGGCCCTGGGGAAAAGAGACCCAGTACTTC
TRBV15	.	.	15	TRBJ1-1	CATSRQGYMNTEAFF	TGTGCCACCAGCAGACAGGGGTACATGAACACTGAAGCTTTCTTT
TRBV13	TRBD1	few	16	TRBJ1-4	CASSFRRTGGVEKLFF	TGTGCCAGCAGCTTCCGAAGGACAGGGGGAGTTGAAAAACTGTTTTTT
TRBV24-1	.	many	12	TRBJ2-7	CATLGSGGEQYF	TGTGCCACCCTGGGGAGTGGGGGCGAGCAGTACTTC
TRBV27	.	few	15	TRBJ1-6	CASSLGRTDNSPLHF	TGTGCCAGCAGTTTGGGCAGAACGGATAATTCACCCCTCCACTTT
TRBV7-4	.	.	14	TRBJ2-4	CASSQQVAKNIQYF	TGTGCCAGCAGCCAGCAGGTTGCCAAAAACATTCAGTACTTC
TRBV24-1	TRBD2	few	17	TRBJ2-3	CATSDPTSGVSTDTQYF	TGTGCCACCAGTGATCCTACTAGCGGGGTGAGCACAGATACGCAGTATTTT
TRBV19	.	few	13	TRBJ1-2	CASTLTVNYGYTF	TGTGCCAGTACCTTGACAGTTAACTATGGCTACACCTTC
TRBV28	TRBD1	.	14	TRBJ1-2	CASSSLIGGLGYTF	TGTGCCAGCAGCTCCTTGATAGGGGGCCTTGGCTACACCTTC
TRBV2	TRBD2	few	17	TRBJ2-3	CASKTSGGAIPTDTQYF	TGTGCCAGCAAGACTAGCGGGGGGGCCATCCCCACAGATACGCAGTATTTT
TRBV15	.	few	15	TRBJ1-1	CATSRSTTRNTEAFF	TGTGCCACCAGCAGATCGACAACAAGGAACACTGAAGCTTTCTTT
TRBV19	TRBD2	many	15	TRBJ2-1	CASSNLPSGDNEQFF	TGTGCCAGTAGTAATCTGCCTAGCGGGGACAATGAGCAGTTCTTC
TRBV4-1	TRBD2	.	15	TRBJ2-7	CASSQVARGAYEQYF	TGCGCCAGCAGCCAAGTCGCGCGGGGGGCGTACGAGCAGTACTTC
TRBV11-2	.	few	15	TRBJ2-3	CASSLGWENTDTQYF	TGTGCCAGCAGCTTAGGGTGGGAGAACACAGATACGCAGTATTTT
TRBV11-2	.	many	14	TRBJ2-1	CASSLYRDHNEQFF	TGTGCCAGCAGCTTATACAGGGACCACAATGAGCAGTTCTTC
TRBV6-6	TRBD1	many	16	TRBJ1-5	CASSYAGTGVSQPQHF	TGTGCCAGCAGTTATGCCGGGACAGGGGTCAGTCAGCCCCAGCATTTT
TRBV7-8	TRBD1	few	15	TRBJ2-5	CASSLDRGAPVAQYF	TGTGCCAGCAGCTTGGACAGGGGCGCCCCCGTGGCCCAGTACTTC
TRBV6-2/TRBV6-3	.	.	16	TRBJ2-3	CASSYSFRRGKDTQYF	TGTGCCAGCAGTTACTCGTTTAGACGGGGTAAAGATACGCAGTATTTT
TRBV11-2	.	many	16	TRBJ1-1	CASSLYPRTENTEAFF	TGTGCCAGCAGCTTATATCCACGTACAGAGAACACTGAAGCTTTCTTT
TRBV28	.	many	11	TRBJ1-6	CASSNISPLHF	TGTGCCAGCAGCAACATTTCACCCCTCCACTTT